The clone carrying this TCR beta chain was seen more than once but under ten times. With 60 Vbeta and 13 Jbeta primers, the PCR was carried out. Clones were read by immunoSEQ multiplex PCR, and TCRdb kept only the in-frame ones, dropping some. This sample has approximately 180,000 clones; roughly 80% occur once, and the top ten carry about 1.7%. The sample is drawn from a study of cytomegalovirus exposure and HLA in healthy donors. The CDR3 consists of 19 residues. With V trimmed by 4 bases and J by 0 bases, 10 bases remained unmatched. Germline V gives CDR1 SGHNT, CDR2 YYREEE (reference sequence). This chain connects TRBV5-4 to TRBJ2-6, with 10 bases aligning to TRBD1. This clonotype was sampled from a woman under 30 in good health and CMV-seronegative. Sequenced sample: PBMCs. The CDR3 nucleotides read TGTGCCAGCAGCCGTGCCGGGACAGGGGTCTTCTCTGGGGCCAACGTCCTGACTTTC. This gives the protein CASSRAGTGVFSGANVLTF.